One sample yielded the 21 T cell receptor beta chains listed below, sequenced in a study of blood T cell repertoires in COVID-19. Assay: immunoSEQ multiplex PCR; the TCRdb copy retains only in-frame clones and omits some. Counted here are some 370,000 clones, 80% to 90% occurring once; the ten biggest clones make up 10%. Specimen: peripheral blood. Receptors were obtained from a woman aged 25-40 years with COVID-19, enrolled during active disease.

This clone came up once. The V call is TRBV5-4, the J call TRBJ2-7; 7 bases are a match to TRBD2. The CDR3 contains 18 residues. Germline V lookup: CDR1 SGHNT, CDR2 YYREEE (reference sequence). Germline trimming cut 0 bases from V and 0 bases from J; bases unmatched to any gene: 12. CDR3: CASSLGEGLKYRSYEQYF. CDR3 nucleotide sequence: TGTGCCAGCAGCTTGGGGGAGGGTCTTAAATATCGCTCCTACGAGCAGTACTTC.

The chain links TRBV13 to TRBJ2-4, with D hard to call. V gave up 4 bases and J gave up 0 bases, with 7 bases separating them. CDR3 size: 14 residues. Looked up from germline, CDR1 is PRHDT and CDR2 is FYEKMQ (reference sequence). The CDR3 DNA is TGTGCCAGCAGCTCTAAAGTAGCCAAAAACATTCAGTACTTC. Protein product: CASSSKVAKNIQYF. The full variable domain, with the rest looked up from reference TRBV13 and TRBJ2-4, is AAGVIQSPRHLIKEKRETATLKCYPIPRHDTVYWYQQGPGQDPQFLISFYEKMQSDKGSIPDRFSAQQFSDYHSELNMSSLELGDSALYFCASSSKVAKNIQYFGAGTRLSVL.

The chain links TRBV19 to TRBJ1-1; no reliable D call. With 7 bases removed from V and 5 bases from J, the gap between germline ends came to 17 bases. CDR1 is LNHDA and CDR2 is SQIVND in the germline V gene (reference sequence). The CDR3 is made up of 14 amino acids. This CDR3 is CASINGEDWTEAFF. The CDR3 DNA reads as TGTGCCAGTATCAACGGGGAGGACTGGACTGAAGCTTTCTTT.

The sample holds a few counts of this clone. The chain joins TRBV7-9 to TRBJ1-2, with TRBD1 matching 11 bases. The ends lost 5 bases at V and 5 bases at J; junction bases unmatched: 10. The CDR3 has 16 amino acids. Germline-derived CDR1 and CDR2 are SEHNR and FQNEAQ (reference sequence). The CDR3 here is CASSPAGTGGRYGYTF. Written as DNA, the CDR3 is TGTGCCAGCAGCCCAGCCGGGACAGGGGGTCGATATGGCTACACCTTC.

The CDR3 sequence: CASSTPQGEETQYF. CDR3 bases: TGTGCCAGTAGTACCCCTCAGGGGGAGGAGACCCAGTACTTC. The chain links TRBV19 to TRBJ2-5; TRBD1 matches at 7 bases. This CDR3 contains 14 residues. Trimming took 4 bases from V and 5 from J; bases not matched to a gene: 7. From germline, CDR1 is LNHDA and CDR2 SQIVND (reference sequence).

The chain is built from TRBV7-6 and TRBJ1-6; the match to TRBD1 covers 7 bases. The germline CDR1 and CDR2 sequences are SGHVS and FNYEAQ. The V and J ends lost 5 bases and 7 bases, in that order; junction bases with no gene match: 8. The CDR3 contains 15 residues. The CDR3 spells CASSITRDRNSPLHF. In DNA form, the CDR3 reads TGTGCCAGCAGCATAACCCGGGACAGAAATTCACCCCTCCACTTT.

This clone was recorded many times. The chain has TRBV19 and TRBJ2-3; a possible D gene is TRBD1 (7 bases). V lost 5 bases to trimming and J lost 0 bases, with 21 bases between them. The germline CDR1 and CDR2 sequences are LNHDA and SQIVND (reference sequence). This CDR3 has 18 residues. CDR3 sequence (DNA): TGTGCCAGTAGTGGTGGTGCGACAGGGACTCCTAGCACAGATACGCAGTATTTT. It is translated as CASSGGATGTPSTDTQYF.

For this clone: The same CDR3 can be traced to other DNA sequences in this sample. The gene calls are TRBV28 and TRBJ1-6, with 7 positions matching TRBD1. CDR1 and CDR2 (germline): MDHEN, SYDVKM. V lost 7 bases to trimming and J lost 9 bases; unmatched junction nucleotides: 6. CDR3 length: 13 amino acids. DNA for the CDR3: TGTGCCAGCATAAGGGGGCGGGGTTCACCCCTCCACTTT. Translating it yields CASIRGRGSPLHF. Based on the CDR3 plus reference TRBV28 and TRBJ1-6, the full variable domain is DVKVTQSSRYLVKRTGEKVFLECVQDMDHENMFWYRQDPGLGLRLIYFSYDVKMKEKGDIPEGYSVSREKKERFSLILESASTNQTSMYLCASIRGRGSPLHFGNGTRLTVT.

The chain carries TRBV5-1 and TRBJ2-2; a weak D match, TRBD1 (5 bases). V was cut by 0 bases and J by 8 bases, with 8 bases left in between. The germline V gene encodes CDR1 SGHRS and CDR2 YFSETQ. This CDR3 has 13 residues. CDR3 region: CASSLVTEGELFF. The CDR3 DNA is TGCGCCAGCAGCTTGGTGACAGAGGGGGAGCTGTTTTTT.

The chain joins TRBV4-2 to TRBJ2-3, with 11 positions matching TRBD2. The CDR3 contains 17 residues. The V and J ends lost 2 bases and 6 bases, in that order; junction bases with no gene match: 10. Germline values: CDR1 LGHNA, CDR2 YNFKEQ. The CDR3 is CASSQSTSGNSLDTQYF. CDR3 bases: TGTGCCAGCAGCCAATCGACTAGCGGGAACTCTTTGGATACGCAGTATTTT.

The chain combines TRBV15 with TRBJ2-1; 7 positions agree with TRBD2. Germline V gene data show CDR1 as LNHNV and CDR2 as YYDKDF (reference sequence). The CDR3 runs 15 residues. The V segment lost 3 bases and the J segment 4 bases; nucleotides outside the gene matches: 6. CDR3 amino acids: CATSSSSGGYNEQFF. The CDR3 nucleotides read TGTGCCACCAGCAGTTCTAGCGGAGGTTACAATGAGCAGTTCTTC.

The chain recombines TRBV29-1 with TRBJ2-7, with 9 bases fitting TRBD1. Germline CDR1 is SQVTM and CDR2 is ANQGSEA. There are 13 residues in the CDR3. The V segment lost 1 base and the J segment 7 bases; nucleotides outside the gene matches: 5. The CDR3 coding sequence is TGCAGCGTTGAAGTACAGGGGGCGGGAGAGCAGTACTTC. Encoded protein: CSVEVQGAGEQYF.

This chain links TRBV29-1 with TRBJ2-3; 11 bases agree with TRBD2. The CDR3 spans 15 residues. Looked up from germline, CDR1 is SQVTM and CDR2 is ANQGSEA. Unmatched junction bases numbered 9, after V lost 4 bases and J lost 6 bases. The CDR3 here is CSVGSTSGSFDTQYF. The CDR3 DNA follows: TGCAGCGTTGGATCTACTAGCGGGAGTTTCGATACGCAGTATTTT.

The chain uses TRBV30 and TRBJ2-1, with 9 bases fitting TRBD2. The CDR3 has 12 residues. With 5 bases clipped from V and 9 bases from J, the junction kept 5 bases outside the gene matches. Per the germline V gene, CDR1 is GTSNPN and CDR2 is SVGIG (reference sequence). CDR3 amino acids: CAWGREGSEQFF. The CDR3 region has the DNA TGTGCCTGGGGGCGGGAGGGAAGTGAGCAGTTCTTC. Combining the CDR3 with reference TRBV30 and TRBJ2-1 gives the whole variable domain SQTIHQWPATLVQPVGSPLSLECTVEGTSNPNLYWYRQAAGRGLQLLFYSVGIGQISSEVPQNLSASRPQDRQFILSSKKLLLSDSGFYLCAWGREGSEQFFGPGTRLTVL.

The J gene is TRBJ1-1, the V gene TRBV30, with 9 bases aligning to TRBD1. With V trimmed by 2 bases and J by 7 bases, 8 bases remained unmatched. Germline-derived CDR1 and CDR2 are GTSNPN and SVGIG (reference sequence). This CDR3 comprises 14 residues. This chain's CDR3 is CAWSLGTGIGEAFF. For the CDR3, the DNA is TGTGCCTGGAGTCTAGGGACAGGGATTGGTGAAGCTTTCTTT.

The rearrangement links TRBV5-1 to TRBJ2-1; D is undetermined. Deletions cut 4 bases from V and 3 bases from J, with 11 bases between. CDR3 length equals 14 residues. The germline CDR1 and CDR2 sequences are SGHRS and YFSETQ. This chain's CDR3 is CASSDPRGYNEQFF. The CDR3 DNA follows: TGCGCCAGCAGCGACCCACGAGGCTACAATGAGCAGTTCTTC.

This sequence joins TRBV2 and TRBJ2-7; 13 bases agree with TRBD2. From germline, CDR1 is SNHLY and CDR2 FYNNEI. The CDR3 is 15 residues long. J lost 4 bases, V lost 7 bases, and 7 bases had no gene match. The DNA of the CDR3 is TGTGCCAGCACCCAAACTAGCGGGAGGGCGTACGAGCAGTACTTC. Residues: CASTQTSGRAYEQYF. Combining the CDR3 with reference TRBV2 and TRBJ2-7 gives the whole variable domain EPEVTQTPSHQVTQMGQEVILRCVPISNHLYFYWYRQILGQKVEFLVSFYNNEISEKSEIFDDQFSVERPDGSNFTLKIRSTKLEDSAMYFCASTQTSGRAYEQYFGPGTRLTVT.

The J gene is TRBJ2-7, the V gene TRBV27; TRBD1 matches at 11 bases. Losses at the gene ends were 2 bases for V and 5 bases for J; bases not matched to a gene: 17. The germline V gene has CDR1 MNHEY and CDR2 SMNVEV (reference sequence). This CDR3 comprises 19 residues. CDR3 region: CASSLIGQGADEGGHEQYF. The CDR3 nucleotides read TGTGCCAGCAGTTTAATTGGACAGGGGGCTGACGAAGGTGGCCACGAGCAGTACTTC.

V usage is TRBV2 and J usage is TRBJ2-7; D remains ambiguous. From germline, CDR1 is SNHLY and CDR2 FYNNEI. The CDR3 consists of 13 residues. V was pared by 3 bases and J by 2 bases, with 8 bases between. In nucleotides, the CDR3 is TGTGCCAGCAGTGATAGGCGGACCTACGAGCAGTACTTC. Protein product: CASSDRRTYEQYF.

V usage is TRBV5-5 and J usage is TRBJ2-5; 8 bases map to TRBD1. V trimming: 3 bases; J trimming: 4 bases; junction bases outside the gene matches: 5. This CDR3 comprises 14 residues. Germline CDR1 and CDR2: SGHKS and YYEKEE (reference sequence). DNA for the CDR3: TGTGCCAGCAGCTGGACAGGGACCGGAGAGACCCAGTACTTC. It specifies CASSWTGTGETQYF.

The genes are TRBV4-1 and TRBJ2-7; unclear D gene. Germline V gene sequence: CDR1 MGHRA, CDR2 YSYEKL. This CDR3 comprises 14 residues. The V end lost 8 bases, the J end lost 2 bases, and 16 bases lay between the germline ends. This chain's CDR3 is CASCDDSTTYEQYF. The CDR3 region has the DNA TGCGCCAGCTGTGACGACTCTACTACCTACGAGCAGTACTTC.